Following are 27 T cell receptor beta chains from one sample sequenced in a study of T-cell reconstitution after alpha-beta-depleted transplantation in children. Preparing the TCRbeta library involved the use of unique molecular identifiers. TCRdb reprocessed the PCR reads via MiXCR and lists one record per CDR3 protein. The sample contains approximately 240,000 distinct CDR3 sequences, approximately 9.5% of which appear only once. Source: PBMCs from the stem cell graft donor, taken from the stem cell graft. These receptor sequences come from a human donor who donated a stem cell graft to a child with acute lymphoblastic leukemia.

The chain joins TRBV12-3 or TRBV12-4 to TRBJ2-7; 8 nucleotides align to TRBD1. The CDR3 has 15 amino acids. V lost 1 base, J lost 2 bases, and 4 bases stayed unmatched. The CDR3 loop is CASSLGLQGAYEQYF. DNA of the CDR3: TGTGCCAGCAGTTTAGGGTTACAGGGGGCCTACGAGCAGTACTTC.

This clonotype was observed many times. V usage is TRBV25-1 and J usage is TRBJ1-2; TRBD1 is a possible D gene (5 bases). CDR1 MGHDK and CDR2 SYGVNS come from the germline V gene. The CDR3 covers 14 residues. Trimming took off 3 bases at V and 3 bases at J, with 11 bases between the two ends. This CDR3 is CASSDRAKHYGYTF. The CDR3 DNA reads TGTGCCAGCAGTGACAGGGCCAAGCACTATGGCTACACCTTC.

This clonotype was detected once. The rearrangement joins TRBV20-1 to TRBJ2-3, with D perhaps assigned TRBD1 or TRBD2 (6 bases each). The germline CDR1 and CDR2 sequences are DFQATT and SNEGSKA (reference sequence). V lost 3 bases and J 2 bases, leaving 15 bases between the germline ends. CDR3 length: 15 residues. CDR3 in amino acids: CSASLRGAPTDTQYF. In DNA form, the CDR3 reads TGCAGTGCTAGCCTGAGGGGGGCCCCCACAGATACGCAGTATTTT.

The chain joins TRBV2 to TRBJ2-5, with D maybe TRBD2 (6 bases). The CDR3 consists of 15 residues. Germline V gene sequence: CDR1 SNHLY, CDR2 FYNNEI. The V end lost 6 bases, the J end lost 5 bases, and 19 bases lay between the germline ends. The CDR3 nucleotides are TGTGCCAGCAGGCCGACTAGAAACGAACGCGAGACCCAGTACTTC. Its protein product is CASRPTRNERETQYF.

The chain recombines TRBV29-1 with TRBJ2-5; D is tentatively TRBD1 or TRBD2 (5 bases each). The V and J ends lost 6 bases and 10 bases respectively, with 21 bases between them. This CDR3 comprises 13 residues. CDR1 and CDR2 from the germline V gene are SQVTM and ANQGSEA. The CDR3 loop is CSVATGTRRDQYF. The CDR3 DNA reads as TGCAGCGTAGCCACCGGGACCCGTCGGGACCAGTACTTC.

This clonotype was counted at least ten times. The J gene is TRBJ1-4, the V gene TRBV9; 8 bases fit TRBD1. The germline CDR1 and CDR2 sequences are SGDLS and YYNGEE. Trimming at V came to 3 bases and at J to 4 bases, leaving 5 bases not matched to a gene. This CDR3 has 15 residues. CDR3 coding DNA: TGTGCCAGCAGCGATGGGACAGGTTATAATGAAAAACTGTTTTTT. Amino acids: CASSDGTGYNEKLFF. The variable domain in full, with the rest retrieved from reference TRBV9 and TRBJ1-4, is DSGVTQTPKHLITATGQRVTLRCSPRSGDLSVYWYQQSLDQGLQFLIQYYNGEERAKGNILERFSAQQFPDLHSELNLSSLELGDSALYFCASSDGTGYNEKLFFGSGTQLSVL.

This clonotype was seen only a few times. The gene calls are TRBV6-1 and TRBJ1-4; 10 nucleotides line up with TRBD1. Germline V CDR1 and CDR2: MNHNS, SASEGT. V was pared by 6 bases and J by 7 bases, with 5 bases of the junction left unmatched. The length of the CDR3 is 14 residues. The DNA for the CDR3 is TGTGCCAGCAGGGGGACAGGGGTCGGTGAAAAACTGTTTTTT. Encoded protein: CASRGTGVGEKLFF.

This clonotype was counted between two and nine times. V is TRBV7-2 and J is TRBJ1-5; TRBD1 might be the D (5 bases). The germline V gene has CDR1 SGHTA and CDR2 FQGNSA. Trimming stripped 7 bases from V and 2 bases from J, with 12 bases between. CDR3 length: 14 amino acids. Written as DNA, the CDR3 is TGTGCCAGCAATCGGGGGAACCGCAATCAGCCCCAGCATTTT. As protein: CASNRGNRNQPQHF.

The chain recombines TRBV29-1 with TRBJ2-7; no reliable D call. The CDR3 sequence is 10 residues long. Deletions cut 4 bases from V and 5 bases from J, with 6 bases between. Germline V gene lookup returns CDR1 SQVTM and CDR2 ANQGSEA. CDR3 residues: CSVGSDEQYF. In DNA form, the CDR3 reads TGCAGCGTTGGATCAGACGAGCAGTACTTC.

In its sample, this clonotype was seen many times. The CDR3 DNA reads as TGTGCCAGCAGTGATACAGGGATCTGGGGCACTGAAGCTTTCTTT. As protein: CASSDTGIWGTEAFF. The V call is TRBV6-1, the J call TRBJ1-1, with D perhaps matching TRBD1 (6 bases). V was clipped by 3 bases and J by 4 bases, with 15 bases between them. Germline CDR1 and CDR2: MNHNS and SASEGT. This CDR3 is 15 amino acids long.

The table lists this clonotype with many counts. J is TRBJ1-5 and V is TRBV24-1; unclear D gene. The V and J ends lost 5 bases and 3 bases respectively, with 7 bases between them. The CDR3 totals 13 residues. Germline values: CDR1 KGHDR, CDR2 SFDVKD. In DNA, the CDR3 is TGTGCCACCAGTGCCCAGGCCAATCAGCCCCAGCATTTT. It translates to CATSAQANQPQHF.

This clonotype appeared a few times. This rearrangement joins TRBV6-5 to TRBJ2-1; D gene unclear. This CDR3 is 14 amino acids long. Germline-derived CDR1 and CDR2 are MNHEY and SVGAGI. Trimming shortened V by 0 bases and J by 8 bases, and 11 bases separated the two germline ends. DNA for the CDR3: TGTGCCAGCAGTTACTCGAATATTTTCGATGAGCAGTTCTTC. Protein product: CASSYSNIFDEQFF.

This clonotype was counted a few times. The chain recombines TRBV10-3 with TRBJ2-5; D gene ambiguous. CDR3 length: 12 amino acids. CDR1 is ENHRY, CDR2 SYGVKD, per germline. The germline V and J ends were trimmed by 3 bases and 4 bases, with 6 bases remaining between them. The CDR3 is CAISDQRETQYF. Here the CDR3 DNA reads TGTGCCATCAGTGATCAGAGAGAGACCCAGTACTTC.

For this clonotype: At one end the junction does not follow the germline gene, possibly because of a read error. V and J are TRBV5-1 and TRBJ1-2; 10 bases line up with TRBD1. The germline V gene has CDR1 SGHRS and CDR2 YFSETQ. This CDR3 contains 12 residues. CDR3 coding DNA: TGCGCCAGCAGCTTGGAAGGACAGGGGGGAGCCTTC. Translating gives CASSLEGQGGAF. Drawing the rest from reference TRBV5-1 and TRBJ1-2, the complete variable domain is KAGVTQTPRYLIKTRGQQVTLSCSPISGHRSVSWYQQTPGQGLQFLFEYFSETQRNKGNFPGRFSGRQFSNSRSEMNVSTLELGDSALYLCASSLEGQGGAFGSGTRLTVV.

V is TRBV7-8 and J is TRBJ1-4; tentatively, D is TRBD1 (5 bases). V lost 5 bases and J 3 bases, leaving 16 bases between the germline ends. The CDR3 sequence is 16 residues long. CDR1 and CDR2 from the germline V gene are SGHVS and FQNEAQ. Written as DNA, the CDR3 is TGTGCCAGCAGCCTCGAAGCGGGGGTAGCTAATGAAAAACTGTTTTTT. Protein: CASSLEAGVANEKLFF.

This clonotype was counted only a few times. The gene calls are TRBV6-1 and TRBJ1-2; 7 bases are a match to TRBD1. Trimming cost V 4 bases and J 8 bases; bases outside gene matches: 7. Germline V gene sequence: CDR1 MNHNS, CDR2 SASEGT. This CDR3 has 13 amino acids. CDR3 residues: CASSGTGAGGYTF. The CDR3 bases are TGTGCCAGCAGTGGGACAGGCGCCGGGGGCTACACCTTC.

In this sample, this clonotype turned up a few times. The chain recombines TRBV7-9 with TRBJ2-3; 9 nucleotides line up with TRBD2. With V trimmed by 6 bases and J by 6 bases, 13 bases remained unmatched. The CDR3 extends over 16 amino acids. CDR1 SEHNR and CDR2 FQNEAQ come from the germline V gene (reference sequence). In DNA, the CDR3 is TGTGCCAGCAGTCCCGAGTCTAGCGGGGTCCGGGATACGCAGTATTTT. Its translation: CASSPESSGVRDTQYF.

This clonotype was seen only a few times. The V call is TRBV21-1, the J call TRBJ2-1; whether TRBD1, the table's D call, matches the DNA was not checked. TRBV21-1 is a pseudogene segment. The CDR3 covers 15 residues. The CDR3 is CASSKDGGGYNEQFF. The CDR3 DNA sequence: TGTGCCAGCAGCAAAGACGGGGGCGGGTACAATGAGCAGTTCTTC.

This clonotype was detected a few times. This chain connects TRBV5-1 to TRBJ1-2, with a possible D match to TRBD1 (5 bases). Trimming took 4 bases from V and 4 from J, leaving 14 bases between them. The CDR3 has 14 residues. Germline V gene sequence: CDR1 SGHRS, CDR2 YFSETQ. The CDR3 spells CASSPRQRGYGYTF. DNA for the CDR3: TGCGCCAGCAGCCCCCGACAGCGCGGCTATGGCTACACCTTC.

J is TRBJ2-7 and V is TRBV27; no firm D call. The V end was cut by 2 bases, the J end by 6 bases, with 14 bases between. The CDR3 consists of 14 residues. Germline V CDR1 and CDR2: MNHEY, SMNVEV (reference sequence). The CDR3 sequence is CASSLTTKSSEQYF. The CDR3 region has the DNA TGTGCCAGCAGTTTAACTACGAAAAGTTCCGAGCAGTACTTC.

This clonotype came up many times. The CDR3 DNA reads TGTGCCATTGGGGTAAATTCACCCCTCCACTTT. It is translated as CAIGVNSPLHF. The rearrangement links TRBV19 to TRBJ1-6; D ambiguous. Germline loops: CDR1 LNHDA, CDR2 SQIVND (reference sequence). V lost 10 bases and J 7 bases, leaving 8 bases between the germline ends. The CDR3 is 11 residues long.

The table lists this clonotype with many counts. This chain joins TRBV24-1 and TRBJ2-3; D gene uncertain. The germline CDR1 and CDR2 sequences are KGHDR and SFDVKD. V was clipped by 0 bases and J by 0 bases, with 3 bases between them. The CDR3 is 14 residues long. This CDR3 is CATSDLMSTDTQYF. The CDR3 DNA reads TGTGCCACCAGTGATTTGATGAGCACAGATACGCAGTATTTT.

This clonotype was recorded many times. This sequence joins TRBV10-3 and TRBJ1-1; D is unclear. Germline V lookup: CDR1 ENHRY, CDR2 SYGVKD. V lost 0 bases to trimming and J lost 4 bases, with 6 bases between them. The CDR3 runs to 13 residues. The CDR3 nucleotides read TGTGCCATCAGTGAGTCAGTTCCCACTGAAGCTTTCTTT. This translates into CAISESVPTEAFF.

There are many counts of this clonotype. The gene calls are TRBV6-1 and TRBJ2-2, with TRBD1 identical over 7 bases. This CDR3 region has 15 residues. Germline CDR1 is MNHNS and CDR2 is SASEGT. V trimming: 7 bases; J trimming: 2 bases; junction bases outside the gene matches: 7. CDR3 region: CASTRDSINTGELFF. CDR3 nucleotide sequence: TGTGCCAGCACCAGGGACAGCATTAACACCGGGGAGCTGTTTTTT.

This clonotype was counted ten times or more. The CDR3: CASSQLRDEQYF. Written as DNA, the CDR3 is TGTGCCAGCAGCCAACTCAGGGACGAGCAGTACTTC. This chain connects TRBV7-9 to TRBJ2-7, with D possibly matching TRBD1 (5 bases). The CDR3 covers 12 residues. Deletions cut 5 bases from V and 5 bases from J, with 10 bases between. Per germline, CDR1 SEHNR and CDR2 FQNEAQ (reference sequence).

The gene calls are TRBV11-2 and TRBJ1-6, with D possibly being TRBD1 (5 bases). Germline V CDR1 and CDR2: SGHAT, FQNNGV. The V end was cut by 5 bases, the J end by 14 bases, with 19 bases between. This CDR3 has 14 residues. The CDR3 sequence: CASSLNAEGFSLHF. Written as DNA, the CDR3 is TGTGCCAGCAGCCTGAACGCGGAGGGGTTTTCCCTCCACTTT.

There are many counts of this clonotype. This chain connects TRBV20-1 to TRBJ2-7; 8 bases agree with TRBD1. The CDR3 loop spans 15 amino acids. CDR1 and CDR2 (germline): DFQATT, SNEGSKA (reference sequence). With 1 base clipped from V and 5 bases from J, the junction kept 10 bases outside the gene matches. DNA for the CDR3: TGCAGTGCTAGAGCTACGAAGACAGGGGTGGACGAGCAGTACTTC. Its protein is CSARATKTGVDEQYF.